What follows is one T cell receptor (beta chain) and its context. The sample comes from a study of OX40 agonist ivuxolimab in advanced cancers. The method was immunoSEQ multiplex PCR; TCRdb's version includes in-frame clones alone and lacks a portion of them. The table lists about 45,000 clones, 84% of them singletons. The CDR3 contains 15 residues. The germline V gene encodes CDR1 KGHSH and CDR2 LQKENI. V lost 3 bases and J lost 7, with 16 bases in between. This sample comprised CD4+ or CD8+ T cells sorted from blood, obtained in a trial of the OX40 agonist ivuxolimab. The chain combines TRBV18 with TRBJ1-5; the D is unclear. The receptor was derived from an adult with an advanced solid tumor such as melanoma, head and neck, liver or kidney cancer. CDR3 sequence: CASSPEGRESQPQHF. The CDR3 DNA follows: TGTGCCAGCTCACCTGAAGGGAGGGAGAGCCAGCCCCAGCATTTT.